The 2 T cell receptor beta chains in this list originate from one sample, sequenced in a study of control samples from healthy donors and cancer patients (dated by TCRdb to about 2020). Library construction relied on the immunoSEQ multiplex PCR assay. TCRdb's version of the immuneACCESS table is confined to in-frame rearrangements and falls short of the full clone set. An unresolved V gene accounts for under half of the shortfall where checked; the remainder is of unknown origin. In this sample the table shows some 150,000 clones, under 95% of which occur a single time. The top ten hold 13% of the sample. The sample comprised blood. These receptors all stem from a man aged 40-55 years in good health.

This clone has a handful of counts. J is TRBJ1-2 and V is TRBV6-4; perhaps TRBD1 as D (6 bases). Trimming shortened V by 0 bases and J by 6 bases, and 14 bases separated the two germline ends. This CDR3 region has 15 residues. Germline V CDR1 and CDR2: MRHNA, SNTAGT. The CDR3 protein is CASSDSGTSVDGYTF. CDR3 DNA sequence: TGTGCCAGCAGTGACTCAGGGACATCGGTAGATGGCTACACCTTC.

This chain links TRBV5-6 with TRBJ1-4, with TRBD1 as a possible D gene (5 bases). This CDR3 has 14 amino acids. Germline CDR1 is SGHDT and CDR2 is YYEEEE. Trimming took 5 bases from V and 4 from J, leaving 12 bases between them. CDR3 sequence: CASSPAGNNEKLFF. CDR3 nucleotides: TGTGCCAGCAGTCCTGCAGGGAATAATGAAAAACTGTTTTTT.